The 15 T cell receptor beta chains listed next were all sequenced from one sample in a study of blood T cell repertoires in COVID-19. Assay: immunoSEQ multiplex PCR; the TCRdb copy retains only in-frame clones and omits some. The profile shows 250,000 to 400,000 clones, approximately 88% of them singletons. The sample taken for sequencing was peripheral blood. The receptors originated from a woman in her twenties or thirties with COVID-19, enrolled during active disease.

This clone was detected a few times. V and J are TRBV9 and TRBJ2-1; D uncertain. Trimming took off 0 bases at V and 2 bases at J, with 15 bases between the two ends. The germline V gene encodes CDR1 SGDLS and CDR2 YYNGEE. The CDR3 has 17 amino acids. The CDR3 here is CASSVVRFSSTYNEQFF. The CDR3 DNA sequence: TGTGCCAGCAGCGTAGTCCGTTTTTCAAGCACCTACAATGAGCAGTTCTTC. Variable domain in full (rest from reference TRBV9 and TRBJ2-1): DSGVTQTPKHLITATGQRVTLRCSPRSGDLSVYWYQQSLDQGLQFLIQYYNGEERAKGNILERFSAQQFPDLHSELNLSSLELGDSALYFCASSVVRFSSTYNEQFFGPGTRLTVL.

This clone was recorded a few times. V and J are TRBV11-2 and TRBJ2-3; 10 bases map to TRBD2. The CDR3 loop spans 17 amino acids. The germline V gene has CDR1 SGHAT and CDR2 FQNNGV. V trimming: 1 base; J trimming: 3 bases; junction bases outside the gene matches: 7. CDR3 in amino acids: CASSLGVAGGQTDTQYF. The DNA of the CDR3 is TGTGCCAGCAGCTTAGGGGTAGCGGGGGGTCAGACAGATACGCAGTATTTT.

This sequence joins TRBV2 and TRBJ1-2, with no clear D. V was cut by 5 bases and J by 4 bases, with 8 bases left in between. Germline CDR1 SNHLY, CDR2 FYNNEI. The CDR3 covers 12 residues. In nucleotides, the CDR3 is TGTGCCAGCAGTACCCTAACCTATGGCTACACCTTC. This codes for CASSTLTYGYTF.

The chain joins TRBV30 to TRBJ1-2, with unresolved D. Germline V gene data show CDR1 as GTSNPN and CDR2 as SVGIG (reference sequence). This CDR3 has 14 residues. The germline V and J ends were trimmed by 1 base and 0 bases, with 9 bases remaining between them. The CDR3 loop is CAWSGDFTNYGYTF. CDR3 coding DNA: TGTGCCTGGAGTGGCGACTTTACTAACTATGGCTACACCTTC.

CDR3 amino acids: CASNRVLSNQPQHF. The DNA for the CDR3 is TGTGCCAGCAACAGGGTACTTAGCAATCAGCCCCAGCATTTT. The chain combines TRBV6-5 with TRBJ1-5; D is perhaps TRBD1 (6 bases). CDR1 and CDR2 (germline): MNHEY, SVGAGI. The CDR3 is 14 amino acids. The ends were cut back, 7 bases at V and 0 bases at J, with 10 bases in the middle.

V gene TRBV28 combines with J gene TRBJ2-3, with 13 positions matching TRBD2. The CDR3 is 17 amino acids. V gave up 6 bases and J gave up 1 base; unmatched junction bases: 7. Germline V lookup: CDR1 MDHEN, CDR2 SYDVKM. The CDR3 nucleotides are TGTGCCAGCAGACTAGCGGGGGGGTCCCCCCGCACAGATACGCAGTATTTT. Translating gives CASRLAGGSPRTDTQYF.

The J gene is TRBJ1-3, the V gene TRBV3-1 (or the pseudogene TRBV3-2); D is uncertain. This CDR3 spans 15 amino acids. V was clipped by 4 bases and J by 0 bases, with 10 bases between them. Looked up from germline, CDR1 is LGHDT and CDR2 is YNNKEL (reference sequence). The CDR3 DNA sequence: TGTGCCAGCAGCCCTATGCTGTACTCTGGAAACACCATATATTTT. Translation: CASSPMLYSGNTIYF.

The rearrangement uses TRBV7-4 and TRBJ2-3; D is undetermined. The CDR3 runs to 13 residues. Between the trimmed V and J ends, which lost 5 bases and 2 bases, there was a span of 8 bases. CDR1 and CDR2 from the germline V gene are SGHVT and SQSDAQ. The CDR3 DNA reads as TGTGCCAGCAGCCCAACCTACACAGATACGCAGTATTTT. Protein: CASSPTYTDTQYF.

The V call is TRBV6-5, the J call TRBJ1-4; a weak D match, TRBD1 (5 bases). CDR1 and CDR2 (germline): MNHEY, SVGAGI. The CDR3 consists of 16 residues. V was trimmed by 0 bases and J by 7 bases, leaving 15 bases between them. The CDR3 spells CASSYSLARVFEKLFF. CDR3 nucleotides: TGTGCCAGCAGTTACTCACTGGCCAGGGTTTTTGAAAAACTGTTTTTT.

V and J are TRBV19 and TRBJ2-3; perhaps TRBD2 as D (6 bases). Per the germline V gene, CDR1 is LNHDA and CDR2 is SQIVND (reference sequence). This CDR3 is 15 amino acids long. V lost 4 bases and J 0 bases, leaving 11 bases between the germline ends. The CDR3 reads CASSSSGSSTDTQYF. The DNA for the CDR3 is TGTGCCAGTAGTAGTAGCGGATCTAGCACAGATACGCAGTATTTT.

Details on this clone: An end of the junction does not agree with germline; a read error may underlie this. CDR3 nucleotide sequence: TGTGCCTGCTCACGCGCTGACAGGGACACTGAAGCTTTCTTT. It codes for CACSRADRDTEAFF. The genes are TRBV18 and TRBJ1-1; 7 positions agree with TRBD1. This CDR3 is 14 amino acids long. Germline V lookup: CDR1 KGHSH, CDR2 LQKENI. The complete variable domain, with remaining parts taken from reference TRBV18 and TRBJ1-1, reads NAGVMQNPRHLVRRRGQEARLRCSPMKGHSHVYWYRQLPEEGLKFMVYLQKENIIDESGMPKERFSAEFPKEGPSILRIQQVVRGDSAAYFCACSRADRDTEAFFGQGTRLTVV.

The rearrangement links TRBV7-3 to TRBJ1-1; D remains ambiguous. There are 13 residues in the CDR3. V dropped 2 bases and J dropped 1 base, with 5 bases sitting between them. The V gene's germline CDR1 is SGHTA and CDR2 FQGTGA. The DNA for the CDR3 is TGTGCCAGCAGCTTAGGCAAGAACACTGAAGCTTTCTTT. Amino acid sequence: CASSLGKNTEAFF.

The V and J genes are TRBV28 and TRBJ1-2; D unresolved. The CDR3 sequence is 12 residues long. Per the germline V gene, CDR1 is MDHEN and CDR2 is SYDVKM. Trimming removed 3 bases from V and 8 bases from J, with 10 bases in between. The DNA for the CDR3 is TGTGCCAGCAGTTTGAGGCTCGGCGGCTACACCTTC. Encoded protein: CASSLRLGGYTF.

This clone was counted a few times. The chain recombines TRBV9 with TRBJ2-3, with 12 bases aligning to TRBD2. Germline values: CDR1 SGDLS, CDR2 YYNGEE. This CDR3 is 16 amino acids long. The ends lost 4 bases at V and 2 bases at J; junction bases unmatched: 5. CDR3 amino acids: CASSPGLAGSTDTQYF. In DNA, the CDR3 is TGTGCCAGCAGCCCAGGACTAGCGGGGTCCACAGATACGCAGTATTTT.

The chain carries TRBV5-1 and TRBJ2-3; TRBD2 is a possible D gene (7 bases). This CDR3 is built from 17 residues. Germline V gives CDR1 SGHRS, CDR2 YFSETQ. V lost 4 bases, J lost 4 bases, and 22 bases lay in between. The CDR3 here is CASSPLRGGGAADTQYF. The CDR3 nucleotides are TGCGCCAGCAGCCCCCTAAGGGGGGGCGGGGCGGCAGATACGCAGTATTTT.